This record concerns one T cell receptor beta chain sequence. This clonotype was detected once. It lacks a known antigen. Within one base of it there is no much larger clone, and no base qualities were kept. This sample was taken from a study of robustness of blood B and T cell sequencing (dated by TCRdb to the late 2010s). Regarding the complete study: The study was designed to determine how much peripheral blood is required to reliably characterize an individual's TCRbeta and IgG repertoires. Each of the approximately nine independently drawn blood samples had its TCRbeta and IgG repertoires measured. As technical replicates, two replicate TCRbeta cDNA libraries were made from one shared RNA pool taken from a single 10 ml draw.

TCRbeta repertoires were quantified from mRNA rather than genomic DNA, which captures expressed receptors. Leukocytes from the buffy coat were collected into Trizol, and RNA was extracted using the Direct-zol RNA MiniPrep Plus kit with no cell sorting. EDTA blood tubes were centrifuged immediately at 4°C to separate plasma, buffy coat and red blood cells. Broader findings and caveats from the paper: The 1,000 most abundant TCRbeta clonotypes from the pooled draws were detected in every single 10 ml sample. EDTA tubes required immediate fractionation, limiting use in multi-site collections. Pooling tubes did not make the overlap of rare TCRbeta clonotypes any better, which implies that much larger blood volumes would be needed to capture those rare clonotypes. Across technical replicate libraries, approximately 95% of the top 10,000 TCRbeta clonotypes in one library were also found in the other. Evidence of cross-contamination, likely resulting from batch processing, was observed in one pair of TCRbeta libraries, and the UMI-sequence pairs shared between the two libraries were removed. The TCRbeta rarefaction curves did not fully level off, which suggests either under-sequencing or many low-abundance clonotypes. Combining 3 or 4 tubes (roughly 30-45 ml blood) brought coverage of the top 10,000 TCRbeta clonotypes close to saturation.

Libraries were prepared through PCR. Sequencer: Illumina MiSeq. SMARTScribe reverse transcriptase and a 5' template-switch oligo, by which a universal priming site was added, were used for cDNA synthesis. Each cDNA molecule was tagged by a 12-nucleotide random unique molecular identifier (UMI) carried on the template-switch oligo. During reverse transcription, TCRbeta transcripts were targeted by chain-specific reverse primers. Uracil DNA glycosylase treatment removed residual template-switch adapters, and cDNA was purified with a Qiagen MinElute kit. The first PCR used KAPA HiFi HotStart ReadyMix for about 23 cycles, split across four 50 ul reactions with step-out primers. Before further amplification, first-round PCR products were gel-purified. Illumina Nextera adapters were added in a second roughly 8-cycle PCR, after which libraries were purified and pooled. The UMI barcode for each TCRbeta molecule was captured by a 50-nucleotide 5' read. Per the original workflow: Using the MIGEC toolkit, reads were grouped by UMI into consensus reads. Final reads were produced by merging forward and reverse consensus reads with PEAR. Identical UMI-sequence pairs shared across libraries were treated as cross-sample contamination and removed by a custom decontamination script. MIGMAP, a wrapper around IgBLAST, was used to carry out V(D)J assignment and CDR3 extraction. TCR clonotypes were defined by identical V gene, J gene and CDR3 amino acid sequence; CDR1 and CDR2 were not sequenced. Starting from the raw public reads, TCRdb applied fastp trimming at Q25, assembled clones with MiXCR and retained in-frame beta chains. CDR3 protein sequences are deduplicated, and each keeps its most common genes and DNA. In this record, the V and J calls reflect TCRdb's handling and not the investigators' own analysis. This sample holds about 1,900 distinct CDR3 sequences; 72% were observed only once. Clones ranked in the top ten supply approximately 48% of the sample.

Source material: peripheral blood. The TCR originated in a human donor in good health.

The sequence in DNA is TGTGCCAGCACCCCCTGGGCCGAGAACACCGGGGAGCTGTTTTTT. It codes for CASTPWAENTGELFF. The chain links TRBV7-6 with TRBJ2-2; the D gene lacks a confident call. The CDR1 and CDR2 encoded by the germline V gene are SGHVS and FNYEAQ. The CDR3 goes from the cysteine to the phenylalanine over 15 residues. Solely the CDR3 DNA is kept, with 45 bases framed from the first base. The V end loses 7 bases and the J end loses 1 base, and a stretch of 13 bases separates them.